The T cell receptor beta chain described here comes from a study of T-cell reconstitution after alpha-beta-depleted transplantation in children. Trimming removed 4 bases from V and 2 bases from J; junction bases left unmatched: 5. The CDR3 loop spans 15 amino acids. Germline CDR1 SSHAT, CDR2 FNYEAQ (reference sequence). Construction of the TCRbeta library involved unique molecular identifiers. TCRdb itself ran the PCR reads through MiXCR, one entry per CDR3 protein. The profile covers about 640,000 distinct CDR3 sequences, with 15% to 20% appearing a single time and 1.1% taken by the ten largest. The input for sequencing was PBMCs from the stem cell graft donor, taken from the stem cell graft. The chain links TRBV7-7 to TRBJ1-3, with TRBD1 matching 7 bases. The receptor's source is a human donor who donated a stem cell graft to a child with acute myeloid leukemia. The CDR3, as DNA: TGTGCCAGCAGCTCCGGGACAGCTGCTGGAAACACCATATATTTT. Its translation is CASSSGTAAGNTIYF.